The 32 T cell receptor beta chains listed next were all sequenced from one sample in a study of human T cells and chemical hapten exposure. Time point specified: pre-sensitization, week 0. Treatment: therapeutic diphenylcyclopropenone sensitization with weekly scalp DPC. The total RNA was obtained from whole blood that was not fractionated. TCRdb recomputed calls from the RACE reads with MiXCR, one row per CDR3 protein. Found here are about 34,000 distinct CDR3 sequences, about a tenth of them singletons; the top ten hold roughly 27%. The input for sequencing was whole blood, taken in connection with sensitization to the hapten diphenylcyclopropenone (DPC). The receptors stem from a man aged 45 to 65 with alopecia areata. Some clones in this sample may be carry-over from other donors' samples.

This clonotype has a count of ten or more. The chain combines TRBV5-1 with TRBJ1-1; the D gene is possibly TRBD1 (6 bases). Trimming cost V 4 bases and J 1 base, with 14 bases left between them. The germline V gene has CDR1 SGHRS and CDR2 YFSETQ. CDR3 length: 15 residues. The CDR3 DNA reads TGCGCCAGCAGCCTAGGGACACGGGAGAACACTGAAGCTTTCTTT. It translates to CASSLGTRENTEAFF.

This clonotype was seen only a few times. V gene TRBV11-2 combines with J gene TRBJ2-3; 11 bases fit TRBD1. V was pared by 3 bases and J by 5 bases, with 4 bases of the junction left unmatched. CDR3 length equals 15 residues. CDR1 SGHAT and CDR2 FQNNGV come from the germline V gene. CDR3 in DNA: TGTGCCAGCAGCTTTCGGACAGGGGGCGGAGATACGCAGTATTTT. Its protein product is CASSFRTGGGDTQYF.

DNA for the CDR3: TGTGCCAGCAGCTTGTGGGTCGGGGGAGCCAGAGCACACACCGGGGAGCTGTTTTTT. Encoded protein: CASSLWVGGARAHTGELFF. J is TRBJ2-2 and V is TRBV5-5; weak D call: TRBD2 (6 bases). Per germline, CDR1 SGHKS and CDR2 YYEKEE (reference sequence). The CDR3 sequence is 19 residues long. Trimming took off 1 base at V and 3 bases at J, with 22 bases between the two ends.

This clonotype was observed at least ten times. DNA for the CDR3: TGTGCCAGCAGTGCAGATACAACTAATGAAAAACTGTTTTTT. Translated: CASSADTTNEKLFF. V gene TRBV25-1 combines with J gene TRBJ1-4, with D unclear. V lost 4 bases, J lost 0 bases, and 6 bases lay in between. Germline V CDR1 and CDR2: MGHDK, SYGVNS. The CDR3 is 14 residues long.

This clonotype occurred many times. V gene TRBV15 combines with J gene TRBJ2-3, with unresolved D. Trimming shortened V by 0 bases and J by 3 bases, and 1 base separated the two germline ends. This CDR3 spans 12 amino acids. Looked up from germline, CDR1 is LNHNV and CDR2 is YYDKDF (reference sequence). CDR3 region: CATSRDTDTQYF. The CDR3 region has the DNA TGTGCCACCAGCAGAGATACAGATACGCAGTATTTT.

The chain couples TRBV21-1 to TRBJ2-7; TRBD1, the D gene given by the table, was not confirmed from the DNA. TRBV21-1 is a listed pseudogene. The CDR3 sequence is 11 residues long. The CDR3 sequence: CANPSGDEQYF. CDR3 bases: TGTGCCAACCCATCGGGCGACGAGCAGTACTTC.

The gene calls are TRBV18 and TRBJ2-1; no clear D. V was shortened by 6 bases and J by 5 bases, with 11 bases between the two germline ends. CDR1 and CDR2 (germline): KGHSH, LQKENI. This CDR3 spans 13 amino acids. The chain's CDR3 is CASSPGLDNEQFF. The CDR3 DNA reads as TGTGCCAGCTCCCCCGGGCTTGACAATGAGCAGTTCTTC.

V and J are TRBV7-2 and TRBJ2-7, with a tentative D call TRBD1 (6 bases). The CDR3 has 14 amino acids. Trimming took 5 bases from V and 1 from J, leaving 12 bases between them. Per germline, CDR1 SGHTA and CDR2 FQGNSA. This CDR3 is CASSPVGQSYEQYF. The CDR3 DNA follows: TGTGCCAGCAGCCCAGTAGGACAGTCCTACGAGCAGTACTTC.

The chain is built from TRBV9 and TRBJ2-2, with TRBD2 identical over 7 bases. CDR1 is SGDLS and CDR2 is YYNGEE in the germline V gene. This CDR3 spans 15 amino acids. The J segment lost 1 base and the V segment lost 3 bases, leaving 3 bases of the junction unmatched. The CDR3 sequence is CASSAGLLNTGELFF. CDR3 coding DNA: TGTGCCAGCAGCGCGGGACTACTGAACACCGGGGAGCTGTTTTTT.

This clonotype was observed at least ten times. The chain has TRBV4-1 and TRBJ1-2; D remains ambiguous. V was cut by 1 base and J by 7 bases, with 16 bases left in between. The CDR3 loop spans 15 amino acids. Germline V CDR1 and CDR2: MGHRA, YSYEKL. CDR3 sequence: CASSQATVSSVGYTF. The CDR3 bases are TGCGCCAGCAGCCAAGCTACAGTCTCCTCGGTTGGCTACACCTTC.

This clonotype has a handful of counts. This chain connects TRBV19 to TRBJ1-5, with D uncertain. The CDR3 has 16 residues. CDR1 and CDR2 from the germline V gene are LNHDA and SQIVND (reference sequence). V was shortened by 3 bases and J by 0 bases, with 12 bases between the two germline ends. CDR3 amino acids: CASSIGLPYSNQPQHF. The DNA for the CDR3 is TGTGCCAGTAGTATCGGATTGCCGTATAGCAATCAGCCCCAGCATTTT.

This clonotype has a count of ten or more. The J gene is TRBJ2-7, the V gene TRBV19; perhaps D is TRBD1 or TRBD2 (6 bases each). The CDR3 extends over 15 amino acids. V was clipped by 5 bases and J by 5 bases, with 19 bases between them. Germline-derived CDR1 and CDR2 are LNHDA and SQIVND (reference sequence). This CDR3 reads CASSSRGGGTDEQYF. CDR3 coding DNA: TGTGCCAGTAGTTCTCGTGGAGGGGGGACGGACGAGCAGTACTTC. Drawing the rest from reference TRBV19 and TRBJ2-7, the complete variable domain is DGGITQSPKYLFRKEGQNVTLSCEQNLNHDAMYWYRQDPGQGLRLIYYSQIVNDFQKGDIAEGYSVSREKKESFPLTVTSAQKNPTAFYLCASSSRGGGTDEQYFGPGTRLTVT.

A word on this clonotype: This could be a read error, since a much larger clone is one nucleotide away. The V and J genes are TRBV7-7 and TRBJ2-5; a weak D match, TRBD1 (6 bases). Germline V gene data show CDR1 as SSHAT and CDR2 as FNYEAQ (reference sequence). The CDR3 covers 13 residues. CDR3 loop: CASSWTEQETQYF. CDR3 coding DNA: TGTGCTAGCAGCTGGACAGAACAAGAGACCCAGTACTTC.

This clonotype has at least ten counts. The chain recombines TRBV28 with TRBJ1-2, with 7 bases that match TRBD1. With V trimmed by 5 bases and J by 2 bases, 5 bases remained unmatched. Germline lookup yields CDR1 MDHEN and CDR2 SYDVKM. The length of the CDR3 is 14 residues. In DNA form, the CDR3 reads TGTGCCAGCAGTCCCCCGGGACAGAACTATGGCTACACCTTC. Translation gives CASSPPGQNYGYTF.

This clonotype was picked up many times. This chain joins TRBV28 and TRBJ2-2; possibly TRBD1 for D (7 bases). The CDR3 runs to 15 residues. From germline, CDR1 is MDHEN and CDR2 SYDVKM. Trimming cost V 6 bases and J 0 bases, with 11 bases left between them. CDR3: CASREGAANTGELFF. DNA for the CDR3: TGTGCCAGCAGGGAGGGGGCAGCGAACACCGGGGAGCTGTTTTTT. The full variable domain, in which reference TRBV28 and TRBJ2-2 provide the parts outside the CDR3, is DVKVTQSSRYLVKRTGEKVFLECVQDMDHENMFWYRQDPGLGLRLIYFSYDVKMKEKGDIPEGYSVSREKKERFSLILESASTNQTSMYLCASREGAANTGELFFGEGSRLTVL.

V and J are TRBV27 and TRBJ2-3; maybe TRBD2 (6 bases). Trimming left V 5 bases short and J 2 bases short, with 17 bases between. Germline V gene data show CDR1 as MNHEY and CDR2 as SMNVEV (reference sequence). The CDR3 spans 16 residues. In DNA, the CDR3 is TGTGCCAGCAGTCCCAGGTTACTAGCACACACAGATACGCAGTATTTT. As protein: CASSPRLLAHTDTQYF.

This clonotype was recorded a few times. The V call is TRBV28, the J call TRBJ2-3; 12 bases are shared with TRBD2. This CDR3 region has 16 residues. J gave up 0 bases and V 4 bases, and 2 bases lay outside the gene matches. Germline CDR1 and CDR2: MDHEN and SYDVKM. CDR3 DNA sequence: TGTGCCAGCAGTTGGACTAGCGGGGAAAGCACAGATACGCAGTATTTT. Protein sequence: CASSWTSGESTDTQYF.

The chain uses TRBV25-1 and TRBJ1-2; D uncertain. The CDR3 has 12 amino acids. CDR1 is MGHDK, CDR2 SYGVNS, per germline. Deletions cut 3 bases from V and 4 bases from J, with 6 bases between. Here the CDR3 reads CASSDHSYGYTF. In DNA form, the CDR3 reads TGTGCCAGCAGTGATCACAGCTATGGCTACACCTTC.

This chain connects TRBV12-3 or TRBV12-4 to TRBJ2-1, with 9 bases identical to TRBD2. The J segment lost 4 bases and the V segment lost 6 bases, leaving 4 bases of the junction unmatched. This CDR3 has 14 residues. CDR3 sequence reads: CASRAGGNYNEQFF. The CDR3 nucleotides are TGTGCCAGCAGGGCGGGAGGGAATTACAATGAGCAGTTCTTC.

This chain connects TRBV5-1 to TRBJ1-1; D remains ambiguous. V was clipped by 4 bases and J by 5 bases, with 21 bases between them. This CDR3 has 16 residues. The germline V gene encodes CDR1 SGHRS and CDR2 YFSETQ. Here the CDR3 DNA reads TGCGCCAGCAGCATAGACTCTCGACCGACCGGGACTGAAGCTTTCTTT. Translating it yields CASSIDSRPTGTEAFF.

Many counts were recorded for this clonotype. The chain employs TRBV2 and TRBJ2-2; D is undetermined. Germline V gene lookup returns CDR1 SNHLY and CDR2 FYNNEI. The CDR3 is made up of 14 amino acids. V was pared by 8 bases and J by 5 bases, with 15 bases between. In DNA, the CDR3 is TGTGCCAGCCGCGGACCCTTTGGTACCGGGGAGCTGTTTTTT. Protein: CASRGPFGTGELFF.

This clonotype was detected ten times or more. The rearrangement links TRBV11-2 to TRBJ2-2; the D is unclear. Germline CDR1 SGHAT, CDR2 FQNNGV. The CDR3 length is 16 residues. Trimming removed 0 bases at V and 6 bases at J, with 14 bases between. Here the CDR3 DNA reads TGTGCCAGCAGCTTAGATCTCGCTAGTGGGGCCGGGGAGCTGTTTTTT. Translated: CASSLDLASGAGELFF.

The CDR3 is CSASMTGEETQYF. In DNA form, the CDR3 reads TGCAGTGCTTCCATGACAGGGGAAGAGACCCAGTACTTC. J is TRBJ2-5 and V is TRBV20-1; 8 bases are shared with TRBD1. The CDR3 loop spans 13 amino acids. Germline CDR1 is DFQATT and CDR2 is SNEGSKA (reference sequence). V shed 5 bases and J 3 bases; nucleotides not matched to a gene: 5.

This clonotype was detected many times. This chain links TRBV7-6 with TRBJ2-1; TRBD2 aligns across 8 bases. The germline V gene has CDR1 SGHVS and CDR2 FNYEAQ. The CDR3 loop spans 16 amino acids. The J segment lost 5 bases and the V segment lost 2 bases, leaving 8 bases of the junction unmatched. CDR3 nucleotide sequence: TGTGCCAGCAGCTTATTCGGACCCGGGGGGGACAATGAGCAGTTCTTC. This translates into CASSLFGPGGDNEQFF. Supplemented by reference TRBV7-6 and TRBJ2-1, the full variable domain reads GAGVSQSPRYKVTKRGQDVALRCDPISGHVSLYWYRQALGQGPEFLTYFNYEAQQDKSGLPNDRFSAERPEGSISTLTIQRTEQRDSAMYRCASSLFGPGGDNEQFFGPGTRLTVL.

This clonotype was seen repeatedly, ten times or more. The chain carries TRBV20-1 and TRBJ2-5, with 10 nucleotides matching TRBD1. Unmatched junction bases numbered 5, after V lost 8 bases and J lost 5 bases. CDR3 length equals 12 residues. The germline V gene encodes CDR1 DFQATT and CDR2 SNEGSKA (reference sequence). The CDR3 loop is CSLDRGRETQYF. CDR3 DNA sequence: TGCAGTTTAGACAGGGGGCGGGAGACCCAGTACTTC.

There are many counts of this clonotype. V is TRBV7-8 and J is TRBJ2-6, with TRBD1 as a possible D gene (5 bases). Trimming removed 2 bases at V and 2 bases at J, with 7 bases between. The CDR3 has 15 residues. Germline V gene data show CDR1 as SGHVS and CDR2 as FQNEAQ. This CDR3 is CASSLRGAGANVLTF. The CDR3 DNA sequence: TGTGCCAGCAGCTTAAGGGGCGCTGGGGCCAACGTCCTGACTTTC.

This clonotype was observed many times. CDR3 amino acids: CASSNVQETQYF. The CDR3 DNA reads TGTGCCAGCAGTAACGTCCAAGAGACCCAGTACTTC. The J gene is TRBJ2-5, the V gene TRBV6-1, with unresolved D. V shed 5 bases and J shed 1 base, with 5 bases lying between them. CDR3 length: 12 residues. Germline CDR1 reads MNHNS; CDR2 reads SASEGT.

This clonotype was seen at least ten times. The chain is built from TRBV7-9 and TRBJ2-7; maybe TRBD2 (5 bases). The V and J ends lost 0 bases and 3 bases respectively, with 12 bases between them. The CDR3 extends over 15 amino acids. The germline gives CDR1 SEHNR, CDR2 FQNEAQ (reference sequence). CDR3 sequence reads: CASSLAGGFHYEQYF. The DNA for the CDR3 is TGTGCCAGCAGCTTAGCGGGCGGGTTCCACTACGAGCAGTACTTC.

This clonotype was recorded many times. V and J are TRBV28 and TRBJ2-3, with 8 bases fitting TRBD2. Germline V gene sequence: CDR1 MDHEN, CDR2 SYDVKM. The CDR3 is 17 residues long. Trimming removed 5 bases from V and 0 bases from J; junction bases left unmatched: 10. The CDR3 DNA sequence: TGTGCCAGCAGTGCACTCCGACTAGCGTCTAGCACAGATACGCAGTATTTT. Translated, it gives CASSALRLASSTDTQYF. The variable domain in full, completed from reference TRBV28 and TRBJ2-3, reads DVKVTQSSRYLVKRTGEKVFLECVQDMDHENMFWYRQDPGLGLRLIYFSYDVKMKEKGDIPEGYSVSREKKERFSLILESASTNQTSMYLCASSALRLASSTDTQYFGPGTRLTVL.

Concerning this clonotype itself: A read error may explain this, as a much larger clone is one base away. The chain has TRBV11-2 and TRBJ2-7, with 8 bases fitting TRBD1. CDR1 and CDR2 from the germline V gene are SGHAT and FQNNGV. V gave up 4 bases and J gave up 6 bases; unmatched junction bases: 5. The CDR3 extends over 13 amino acids. For the CDR3, the DNA is TGTGCCAGCAGCTGGGACAGGAGTGTCGAGCAGTACTTC. Translation: CASSWDRSVEQYF.

Worth noting for this clonotype: This may be a read error, as it is one base from a much larger clone. The missing conserved phenylalanine or tryptophan at the end of this CDR3 makes a read error likely. The chain joins TRBV4-1 to TRBJ2-2; 10 nucleotides align to TRBD2. This CDR3 is 14 amino acids long. The V gene's germline CDR1 is MGHRA and CDR2 YSYEKL. Trimming took 9 bases from V and 6 from J; bases not matched to a gene: 7. This CDR3 reads CASSGTSVSGELFL. In DNA form, the CDR3 reads TGCGCCAGTTCCGGGACTAGCGTGTCCGGGGAGCTGTTTTTG.

This clonotype was counted ten times or more. This chain connects TRBV7-2 to TRBJ2-7, with 7 positions matching TRBD1. With 4 bases clipped from V and 5 bases from J, the junction kept 5 bases outside the gene matches. This CDR3 comprises 13 residues. The V gene's germline CDR1 is SGHTA and CDR2 FQGNSA. The CDR3 sequence: CASSWGQFNEQYF. As DNA, the CDR3 is TGTGCCAGCAGCTGGGGACAGTTCAACGAGCAGTACTTC.